These 29 T cell receptor beta chains originate from one sample sequenced in a study of immune evolution from preneoplasia to lung adenocarcinoma. Only in-frame clones appear in the TCRdb table, and some are missing; sequencing was by immunoSEQ multiplex PCR. The sample contains around 6,100 clones, about 80% of which appear only once. Material for sequencing was FFPE minimally invasive lung adenocarcinoma tissue. These receptors were obtained from a person aged 50 or older with lung adenocarcinoma.

By share, this clone counts as medium-sized. The rearrangement uses TRBV5-6 and TRBJ2-2; D not certain. Germline V gene sequence: CDR1 SGHDT, CDR2 YYEEEE. The CDR3 sequence is 13 residues long. Trimming shortened V by 4 bases and J by 8 bases, and 12 bases separated the two germline ends. This CDR3 reads CASSPVARGELFF. The CDR3, as DNA: TGTGCCAGCAGCCCTGTCGCTCGGGGGGAGCTGTTTTTT.

The CDR3 DNA reads as TGTGCCAGTAGTCTACAGGGGTCACTACACTACAATGAGCAGTTCTTC. It specifies CASSLQGSLHYNEQFF. The chain uses TRBV19 and TRBJ2-1; 7 nucleotides agree with TRBD1. Germline CDR1 reads LNHDA; CDR2 reads SQIVND (reference sequence). The CDR3 has 16 amino acids. Trimming removed 5 bases from V and 3 bases from J; junction bases left unmatched: 10.

As for this clone: The sample holds other DNA sequences that translate to the same CDR3. The chain recombines TRBV28 with TRBJ2-6; D may be TRBD1 (5 bases). CDR1 MDHEN and CDR2 SYDVKM come from the germline V gene. This CDR3 is 18 amino acids long. V lost 6 bases and J lost 1, with 19 bases in between. CDR3: CASSPGDSSSSGANVLTF. CDR3 DNA: TGTGCCAGCAGCCCCGGAGACAGCTCGTCTTCTGGGGCCAACGTCCTGACTTTC.

This clone was detected only once. The gene calls are TRBV11-2 and TRBJ2-1, with 9 bases aligning to TRBD2. The ends lost 0 bases at V and 5 bases at J; junction bases unmatched: 8. Germline V gives CDR1 SGHAT, CDR2 FQNNGV. The CDR3 runs to 17 residues. CDR3 sequence (DNA): TGTGCCAGCAGCTTAGATCGGAGCGGGGGGCAGAACAATGAGCAGTTCTTC. It specifies CASSLDRSGGQNNEQFF.

This chain joins TRBV6-4 and TRBJ2-3, with 7 bases that match TRBD2. Germline CDR1 is MRHNA and CDR2 is SNTAGT. The CDR3 covers 15 residues. V lost 0 bases, J lost 0 bases, and 0 bases stayed unmatched. CDR3 coding DNA: TGTGCCAGCAGTGACTCAGCGGGGAGCACAGATACGCAGTATTTT. This codes for CASSDSAGSTDTQYF.

This rearrangement joins TRBV18 to TRBJ1-1; no clear D. V lost 6 bases and J 1 base, leaving 21 bases between the germline ends. Germline V lookup: CDR1 KGHSH, CDR2 LQKENI. The CDR3 has 17 residues. CDR3 nucleotide sequence: TGTGCCAGCTCCCCCACAAACCCTCTCGGCAGGAACACTGAAGCTTTCTTT. Translation gives CASSPTNPLGRNTEAFF.

The chain employs TRBV7-4 and TRBJ1-5; D is unresolved. The CDR3 loop spans 15 amino acids. V was clipped by 5 bases and J by 1 base, with 12 bases between them. From germline, CDR1 is SGHVT and CDR2 SQSDAQ. The CDR3 loop is CASSPQGNSNQPQHF. The CDR3 nucleotides are TGTGCCAGCAGCCCGCAAGGGAACAGCAATCAGCCCCAGCATTTT.

This chain joins TRBV30 and TRBJ1-1, with a tentative D call TRBD1 (6 bases). This CDR3 has 14 amino acids. V lost 2 bases and J 4 bases, leaving 14 bases between the germline ends. Germline V gene sequence: CDR1 GTSNPN, CDR2 SVGIG (reference sequence). CDR3 nucleotides: TGTGCCTGGAGTCGGGGGGGGCGGGTCACTGAAGCTTTCTTT. Translated: CAWSRGGRVTEAFF.

V is TRBV11-1 and J is TRBJ2-5; TRBD2 aligns across 10 bases. The CDR3 contains 15 residues. The V gene's germline CDR1 is SGHAT and CDR2 FQDESV (reference sequence). Trimming cost V 3 bases and J 1 base; bases outside gene matches: 2. The CDR3 sequence: CASSFSGRLQETQYF. As DNA, the CDR3 is TGTGCCAGCAGCTTTAGCGGGAGGCTCCAAGAGACCCAGTACTTC.

The chain has TRBV30 and TRBJ2-1, with 11 bases matching TRBD1. There are 13 residues in the CDR3. The J segment lost 15 bases and the V segment lost 0 bases, leaving 7 bases of the junction unmatched. In germline, CDR1 is GTSNPN, CDR2 SVGIG (reference sequence). The CDR3, as DNA: TGTGCCTGGAGTGTCAGCCCGGGACAGGGGGGGTTCTTC. It codes for CAWSVSPGQGGFF.

The chain uses TRBV2 and TRBJ2-5; the D gene is possibly TRBD1 (5 bases). Between the trimmed V and J ends, which lost 6 bases and 1 base, there was a span of 15 bases. The CDR3 contains 15 residues. Germline CDR1 is SNHLY and CDR2 is FYNNEI. The CDR3 coding sequence is TGTGCCAGCAGGGAATTAGGTGGGGCCCAAGAGACCCAGTACTTC. Amino acids: CASRELGGAQETQYF.

The chain combines TRBV10-2 with TRBJ2-2; the D gene is possibly TRBD1 (5 bases). This CDR3 is built from 14 residues. Germline CDR1 is WSHSY and CDR2 is SAAADI. Trimming stripped 3 bases from V and 3 bases from J, with 8 bases between. CDR3 region: CASSDQGYTGELFF. CDR3 coding DNA: TGCGCCAGCAGTGATCAGGGTTACACCGGGGAGCTGTTTTTT.

V usage is TRBV9 and J usage is TRBJ2-5; D gene unclear. CDR3 length equals 13 residues. Per germline, CDR1 SGDLS and CDR2 YYNGEE. V dropped 0 bases and J dropped 1 base, with 4 bases sitting between them. In DNA, the CDR3 is TGTGCCAGCAGCGTAGGGGGCCAAGAGACCCAGTACTTC. Protein: CASSVGGQETQYF.

This clone has only a few counts. The rearrangement uses TRBV5-1 and TRBJ1-4, with TRBD1 matching 10 bases. Trimming removed 0 bases from V and 6 bases from J; junction bases left unmatched: 2. Germline loops: CDR1 SGHRS, CDR2 YFSETQ. CDR3 size: 15 residues. CDR3 region: CASSLAGTGDEKLFF. Here the CDR3 DNA reads TGCGCCAGCAGCTTGGCCGGGACAGGGGATGAAAAACTGTTTTTT.

V is TRBV15 and J is TRBJ2-3; either TRBD1 or TRBD2 may fit D (5 bases each). CDR1 LNHNV and CDR2 YYDKDF come from the germline V gene (reference sequence). The CDR3 spans 13 residues. Trimming removed 7 bases at V and 3 bases at J, with 11 bases between. The CDR3 region has the DNA TGTGCCACCAAACGGGACGCGACAGATACGCAGTATTTT. Its translation is CATKRDATDTQYF.

This clone appeared a single time. The rearrangement joins TRBV6-1 to TRBJ2-7; D possibly corresponds to TRBD2 (6 bases). This CDR3 is 14 amino acids long. Trimming removed 2 bases at V and 3 bases at J, with 11 bases between. CDR1 and CDR2 from the germline V gene are MNHNS and SASEGT. CDR3 protein: CASSERGSGYEQYF. DNA for the CDR3: TGTGCCAGCAGTGAACGTGGTAGCGGCTACGAGCAGTACTTC.

The gene calls are TRBV28 and TRBJ2-7; TRBD2 matches 10 bases. The CDR3 is made up of 14 amino acids. V was pared by 6 bases and J by 4 bases, with 6 bases of the junction left unmatched. Germline loops: CDR1 MDHEN, CDR2 SYDVKM. CDR3 protein: CASSLLAGEYEQYF. CDR3 in DNA: TGTGCCAGCAGCCTCCTAGCGGGAGAGTACGAGCAGTACTTC.

This chain links TRBV11-2 with TRBJ1-1; possible D gene TRBD1, 5 bases. Between the trimmed V and J ends, which lost 0 bases and 7 bases, there was a span of 15 bases. Germline CDR1 SGHAT, CDR2 FQNNGV. The CDR3 has 15 amino acids. The CDR3 is CASSLERQGAGEAFF. The CDR3 DNA reads as TGTGCCAGCAGCTTAGAAAGGCAAGGGGCCGGTGAAGCTTTCTTT.

The genes are TRBV29-1 and TRBJ1-1, with D tentatively TRBD1 (6 bases). V was cut by 7 bases and J by 0 bases, with 15 bases left in between. This CDR3 comprises 14 residues. Germline values: CDR1 SQVTM, CDR2 ANQGSEA. The CDR3 is CSARGGLMNTEAFF. The DNA of the CDR3 is TGCAGCGCTAGGGGGGGGCTTATGAACACTGAAGCTTTCTTT.

The chain is built from TRBV9 and TRBJ2-5, with no clear D. The CDR3 covers 12 residues. Germline CDR1 and CDR2: SGDLS and YYNGEE. V was clipped by 2 bases and J by 4 bases, with 6 bases between them. The chain's CDR3 is CASSVYGETQYF. In nucleotides, the CDR3 is TGTGCCAGCAGCGTTTACGGAGAGACCCAGTACTTC.

V gene TRBV2 combines with J gene TRBJ1-2, with a tentative D call TRBD1 (5 bases). This CDR3 is 14 amino acids long. Per the germline V gene, CDR1 is SNHLY and CDR2 is FYNNEI. The V end lost 6 bases, the J end lost 8 bases, and 19 bases lay between the germline ends. As DNA, the CDR3 is TGTGCCAGCAGCCTCGACAGCGGTCTGTACGGCTACACCTTC. The encoded protein is CASSLDSGLYGYTF.

J is TRBJ2-3 and V is TRBV19, with D possibly TRBD2 on 5 matching bases. V shed 5 bases and J shed 0 bases, with 15 bases lying between them. CDR3 length equals 16 residues. The germline V gene encodes CDR1 LNHDA and CDR2 SQIVND (reference sequence). This chain's CDR3 is CASSSAERTSTDTQYF. CDR3 nucleotide sequence: TGTGCCAGTAGTTCAGCCGAAAGGACTAGCACAGATACGCAGTATTTT.

This chain joins TRBV7-2 and TRBJ1-4; possibly TRBD1 for D (5 bases). The CDR3 totals 15 residues. The V gene's germline CDR1 is SGHTA and CDR2 FQGNSA. The ends were cut back, 5 bases at V and 7 bases at J, with 17 bases in the middle. The CDR3 DNA follows: TGTGCCAGCAGCCCGGAGCGGGACCCTGGTGAAAAACTGTTTTTT. This sequence encodes CASSPERDPGEKLFF.

The V gene is TRBV6-1, the J gene TRBJ2-6, with 7 bases fitting TRBD2. V gave up 11 bases and J gave up 0 bases; unmatched junction bases: 7. CDR1 MNHNS and CDR2 SASEGT come from the germline V gene. The CDR3 length is 15 residues. The CDR3 sequence: CAGESGGSGANVLTF. The CDR3 bases are TGTGCCGGGGAGTCGGGGGGCTCTGGGGCCAACGTCCTGACTTTC.

This clone was seen only a few times. This chain links TRBV5-1 with TRBJ1-1; D unresolved. The V end lost 4 bases, the J end lost 0 bases, and 7 bases lay between the germline ends. The CDR3 consists of 13 residues. Looked up from germline, CDR1 is SGHRS and CDR2 is YFSETQ. The DNA for the CDR3 is TGCGCCAGCAGCGCCACCCTGAACACTGAAGCTTTCTTT. It specifies CASSATLNTEAFF.

The chain carries TRBV30 and TRBJ2-1, with D perhaps matching TRBD2 (5 bases). The germline V gene encodes CDR1 GTSNPN and CDR2 SVGIG (reference sequence). Between the trimmed V and J ends, which lost 2 bases and 5 bases, there was a span of 16 bases. CDR3 length equals 15 residues. The CDR3 DNA reads TGTGCCTGGAGTCGCCTTAGGGAGATGAACAATGAGCAGTTCTTC. Translating it yields CAWSRLREMNNEQFF.

The rearrangement joins TRBV6-5 to TRBJ2-7, with D tentatively TRBD1 or TRBD2 (5 bases each). V lost 5 bases and J 2 bases, leaving 10 bases between the germline ends. The CDR3 extends over 13 amino acids. Germline CDR1 is MNHEY and CDR2 is SVGAGI. Here the CDR3 DNA reads TGTGCCAGCAGTAGTGTGGGGGCCTACGAGCAGTACTTC. Residues: CASSSVGAYEQYF.

The chain recombines TRBV7-2 with TRBJ2-7, with 8 positions matching TRBD1. The CDR3 sequence is 13 residues long. Germline lookup yields CDR1 SGHTA and CDR2 FQGNSA. With V trimmed by 5 bases and J by 9 bases, 9 bases remained unmatched. The CDR3 sequence: CASSRTDREGQYF. The CDR3 nucleotides are TGTGCCAGCAGCAGAACGGACAGGGAAGGGCAGTACTTC.

This chain links TRBV5-6 with TRBJ1-1, with D hard to call. CDR3 length: 14 amino acids. Looked up from germline, CDR1 is SGHDT and CDR2 is YYEEEE. The V and J ends lost 0 bases and 5 bases respectively, with 11 bases between them. The CDR3 protein is CASSLAGWVTEAFF. In nucleotides, the CDR3 is TGTGCCAGCAGCTTGGCCGGGTGGGTGACTGAAGCTTTCTTT.